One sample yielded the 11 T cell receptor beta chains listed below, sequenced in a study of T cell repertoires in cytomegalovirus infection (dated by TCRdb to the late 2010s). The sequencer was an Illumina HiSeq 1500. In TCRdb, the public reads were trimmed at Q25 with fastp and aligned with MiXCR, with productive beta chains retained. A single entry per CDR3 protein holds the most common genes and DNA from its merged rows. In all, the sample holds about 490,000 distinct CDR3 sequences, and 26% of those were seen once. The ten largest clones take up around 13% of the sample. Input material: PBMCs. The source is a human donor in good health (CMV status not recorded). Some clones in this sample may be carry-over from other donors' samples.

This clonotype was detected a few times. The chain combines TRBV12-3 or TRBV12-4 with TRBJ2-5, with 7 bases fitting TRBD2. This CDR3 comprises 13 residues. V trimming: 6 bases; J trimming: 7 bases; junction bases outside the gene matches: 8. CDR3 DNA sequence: TGTGCCAGCAGCCCACTTGGGGAGGGGACCCAGTACTTC. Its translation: CASSPLGEGTQYF.

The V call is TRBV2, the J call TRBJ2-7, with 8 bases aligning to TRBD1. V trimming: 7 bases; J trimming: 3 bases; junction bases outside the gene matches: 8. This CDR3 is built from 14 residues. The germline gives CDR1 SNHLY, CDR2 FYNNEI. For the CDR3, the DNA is TGTGCCAGCACCCCGACAGGGGCTGACTACGAGCAGTACTTC. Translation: CASTPTGADYEQYF.

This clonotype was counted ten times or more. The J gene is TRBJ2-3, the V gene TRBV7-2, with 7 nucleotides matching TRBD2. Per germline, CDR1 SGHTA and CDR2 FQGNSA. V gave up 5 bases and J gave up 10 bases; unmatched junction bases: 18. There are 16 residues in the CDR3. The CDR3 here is CASSPTHWRESDPQYF. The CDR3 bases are TGTGCCAGCAGCCCAACTCATTGGCGGGAGTCTGATCCGCAGTATTTT.

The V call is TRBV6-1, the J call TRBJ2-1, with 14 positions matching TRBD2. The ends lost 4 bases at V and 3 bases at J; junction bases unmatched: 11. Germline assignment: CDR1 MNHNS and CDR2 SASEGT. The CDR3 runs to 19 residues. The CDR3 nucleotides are TGTGCCAGCAGTGGCGGCGGAGGGACTAGCGGGAGTTTCTACAATGAGCAGTTCTTC. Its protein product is CASSGGGGTSGSFYNEQFF.

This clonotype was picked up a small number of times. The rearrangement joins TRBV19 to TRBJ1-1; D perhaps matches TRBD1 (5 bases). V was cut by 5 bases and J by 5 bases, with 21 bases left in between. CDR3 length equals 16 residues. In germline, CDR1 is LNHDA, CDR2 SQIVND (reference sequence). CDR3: CASSAPTGRSRTEAFF. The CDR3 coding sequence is TGTGCCAGTAGTGCTCCCACGGGACGGTCAAGAACTGAAGCTTTCTTT.

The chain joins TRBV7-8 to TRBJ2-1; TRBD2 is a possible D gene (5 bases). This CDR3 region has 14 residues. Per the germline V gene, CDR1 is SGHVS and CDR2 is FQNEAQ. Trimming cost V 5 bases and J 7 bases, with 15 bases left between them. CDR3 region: CASSPGGRRNEQFF. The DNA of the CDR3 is TGTGCCAGCAGCCCCGGAGGCCGACGGAATGAGCAGTTCTTC.

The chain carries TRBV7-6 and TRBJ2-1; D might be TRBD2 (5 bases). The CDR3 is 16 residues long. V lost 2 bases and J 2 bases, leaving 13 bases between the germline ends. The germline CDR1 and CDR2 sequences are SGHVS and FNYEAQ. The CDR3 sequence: CASSLRSATTYNEQFF. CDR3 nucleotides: TGTGCCAGCAGCTTACGTTCGGCGACTACCTACAATGAGCAGTTCTTC. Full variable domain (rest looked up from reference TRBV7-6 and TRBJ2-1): GAGVSQSPRYKVTKRGQDVALRCDPISGHVSLYWYRQALGQGPEFLTYFNYEAQQDKSGLPNDRFSAERPEGSISTLTIQRTEQRDSAMYRCASSLRSATTYNEQFFGPGTRLTVL.

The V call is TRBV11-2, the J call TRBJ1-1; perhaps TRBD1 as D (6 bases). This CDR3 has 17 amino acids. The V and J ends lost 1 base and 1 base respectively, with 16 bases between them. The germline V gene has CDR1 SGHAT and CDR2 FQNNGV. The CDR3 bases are TGTGCCAGCAGCTTAGTCAGGGGAGGGATGGGGAACACTGAAGCTTTCTTT. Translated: CASSLVRGGMGNTEAFF. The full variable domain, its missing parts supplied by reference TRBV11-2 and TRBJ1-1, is EAGVAQSPRYKIIEKRQSVAFWCNPISGHATLYWYQQILGQGPKLLIQFQNNGVVDDSQLPKDRFSAERLKGVDSTLKIQPAKLEDSAVYLCASSLVRGGMGNTEAFFGQGTRLTVV.

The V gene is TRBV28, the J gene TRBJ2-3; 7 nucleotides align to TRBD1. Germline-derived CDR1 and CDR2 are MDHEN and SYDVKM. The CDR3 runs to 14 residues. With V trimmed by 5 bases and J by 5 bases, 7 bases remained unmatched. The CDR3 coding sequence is TGTGCCAGCAGTGTCGACAGGGTTCGAGATACGCAGTATTTT. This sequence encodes CASSVDRVRDTQYF. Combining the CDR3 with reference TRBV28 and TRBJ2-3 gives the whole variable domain DVKVTQSSRYLVKRTGEKVFLECVQDMDHENMFWYRQDPGLGLRLIYFSYDVKMKEKGDIPEGYSVSREKKERFSLILESASTNQTSMYLCASSVDRVRDTQYFGPGTRLTVL.

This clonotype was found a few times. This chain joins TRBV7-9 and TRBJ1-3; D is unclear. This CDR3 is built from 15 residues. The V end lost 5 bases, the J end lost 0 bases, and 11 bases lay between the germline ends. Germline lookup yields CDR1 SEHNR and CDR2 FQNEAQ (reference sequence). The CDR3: CASSTGGSSGNTIYF. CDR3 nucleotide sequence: TGTGCCAGCAGCACGGGCGGGAGCTCTGGAAACACCATATATTTT.

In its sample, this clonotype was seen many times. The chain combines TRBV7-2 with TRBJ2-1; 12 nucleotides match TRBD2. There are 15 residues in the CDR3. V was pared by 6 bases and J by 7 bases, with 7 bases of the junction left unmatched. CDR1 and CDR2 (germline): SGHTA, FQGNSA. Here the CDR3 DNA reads TGTGCCAGCAGGACCCTAGCGGGAGGGCGGAATGAGCAGTTCTTC. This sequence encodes CASRTLAGGRNEQFF.